The 5 T cell receptor beta chains below were found in one sample sequenced in a study of a mutant IDH1 vaccine in newly diagnosed glioma (TCRdb year 2021). The method was the immunoSEQ multiplex PCR assay. Drawn from immuneACCESS, this table holds only the in-frame rearrangements with V and J called that TCRdb kept. Clones are partly lost; checked studies trace under half to an unresolved V gene and leave the rest unexplained. This sample holds about 56,000 clones; about 87% were observed only once. About 5% of the sample rests with the top ten. The sample's time point label is to be understood as: week 5, during vaccination. Each vaccine dose was 300 ug of a 20-mer mutant IDH1 peptide in Montanide, given subcutaneously with topical imiquimod. Their specific antigens are unknown. Here the sequenced sample was PBMCs, taken from a glioma patient whose treatment included an IDH1 peptide vaccine. All receptors come from a woman in her thirties or forties with glioma.

This rearrangement joins TRBV6-1 to TRBJ1-5, with D perhaps TRBD1 (6 bases). The germline V gene has CDR1 MNHNS and CDR2 SASEGT. The V and J ends lost 0 bases and 9 bases respectively, with 18 bases between them. The CDR3 covers 16 residues. The CDR3 sequence: CASSEARGASGVPQHF. The CDR3 coding sequence is TGTGCCAGCAGTGAAGCCCGAGGGGCCTCAGGGGTGCCCCAGCATTTT.

The rearrangement uses TRBV10-3 and TRBJ1-2; 8 nucleotides agree with TRBD1. CDR1 is ENHRY and CDR2 is SYGVKD in the germline V gene. Trimming at V came to 7 bases and at J to 3 bases, leaving 4 bases not matched to a gene. This CDR3 has 13 amino acids. CDR3 nucleotides: TGTGCCATCACCGGGACAGGAGACTATGGCTACACCTTC. Its translation: CAITGTGDYGYTF.

This clone was seen once. The chain carries TRBV5-1 and TRBJ1-1, with D perhaps matching TRBD1 (5 bases). V was shortened by 0 bases and J by 1 base, with 13 bases between the two germline ends. The CDR3 totals 16 residues. Germline-derived CDR1 and CDR2 are SGHRS and YFSETQ. The CDR3, as DNA: TGCGCCAGCAGCTTGGCCCCGGGGGTCCAGAACACTGAAGCTTTCTTT. Protein sequence: CASSLAPGVQNTEAFF.

The chain couples TRBV7-9 to TRBJ1-5; TRBD1 matches at 7 bases. Germline V gene sequence: CDR1 SEHNR, CDR2 FQNEAQ (reference sequence). Trimming cost V 8 bases and J 0 bases; bases outside gene matches: 10. The CDR3 length is 16 residues. CDR3 sequence: CASQGGPYYSNQPQHF. CDR3 nucleotides: TGTGCCAGCCAAGGGGGCCCGTACTATAGCAATCAGCCCCAGCATTTT.

This chain links TRBV6-1 with TRBJ1-5; D is possibly TRBD1 (6 bases). The CDR3 runs 15 residues. V was cut by 6 bases and J by 2 bases, with 14 bases left in between. Germline CDR1 and CDR2: MNHNS and SASEGT. CDR3: CASRQGPGGNQPQHF. CDR3 DNA sequence: TGTGCCAGCAGACAGGGTCCCGGAGGCAATCAGCCCCAGCATTTT.